The T cell receptor beta chain described here comes from a study of spatial heterogeneity in lung cancer. Germline CDR1 reads SQVTM; CDR2 reads ANQGSEA. The length of the CDR3 is 11 amino acids, counting both ends. TCRdb re-analysed the 5' RACE reads in MiXCR, keeping a single row per CDR3 protein. Among roughly 80,000 distinct CDR3 sequences, roughly 8% were seen once, and the ten largest hold about 6.8%. Time point given: sample taken at primary tumor resection. Sequencing covered unsorted whole RNA taken from tumor, nontumor lung or frozen PBMC. This clonotype occurred many times. Since no conserved phenylalanine or tryptophan closes the CDR3, a read error is the likely cause. The DNA is omitted, as the CDR3 cannot be located on it reliably, and the CDR3 follows TCRdb's listing.

The sequenced sample was PBMCs, obtained at surgery. This chain uses TRBV29-1 with TRBJ1-1; the table assigns TRBD1, which was not confirmed against the DNA. The TCR comes from a male donor with early-stage non-small cell lung cancer. The CDR3 region is CSVERRRGLDV.